This T cell receptor beta chain was sequenced for a study of vaccination effects on CD4 cells after COVID-19. Study-level information: Two convalescent patients each provided a sample, at 16 days and at one week before vaccination. Study-level findings and limits: The authors studied few convalescent patients and collected no early post-infection timepoints.

Measured with immunoSEQ multiplex PCR; TCRdb has only the in-frame clones, and not every one. The table has around 20,000 clones, 74% seen once. As to this clone: Its cognate antigen is unknown.

Trimming took 5 bases from V and 5 from J, leaving 12 bases between them. There are 14 residues in the CDR3. The germline gives CDR1 SEHNR, CDR2 FQNEAQ (reference sequence). Sequencing in the ViraFEST assay came after antigen-specific CD4+ T cells had been expanded with viral peptide pools, which were used to stimulate PBMC. CD4+ T cell isolation took place after nine to eleven days of culture. Convalescent patients had PCR-confirmed SARS-CoV-2 infection between March and December 2020. In culture with roughly 10 IU/ml IL-2 and roughly 9.7 ug/ml peptides, PBMC were grown at around 1.8 million per well. On day 3 and again on day 7, half the medium was replaced with IL-2 medium.

This clonotype was obtained from a human donor who had a prior SARS-CoV-2 infection. V is TRBV7-9 and J is TRBJ2-2, with D uncertain. The sample was CD4+ T cells from PBMCs cultured with a peptide pool, taken before COVID-19 vaccination. The CDR3 DNA reads TGTGCCAGCAGCGATTCACTGCCGACCGGGGAGCTGTTTTTT. It translates to CASSDSLPTGELFF.